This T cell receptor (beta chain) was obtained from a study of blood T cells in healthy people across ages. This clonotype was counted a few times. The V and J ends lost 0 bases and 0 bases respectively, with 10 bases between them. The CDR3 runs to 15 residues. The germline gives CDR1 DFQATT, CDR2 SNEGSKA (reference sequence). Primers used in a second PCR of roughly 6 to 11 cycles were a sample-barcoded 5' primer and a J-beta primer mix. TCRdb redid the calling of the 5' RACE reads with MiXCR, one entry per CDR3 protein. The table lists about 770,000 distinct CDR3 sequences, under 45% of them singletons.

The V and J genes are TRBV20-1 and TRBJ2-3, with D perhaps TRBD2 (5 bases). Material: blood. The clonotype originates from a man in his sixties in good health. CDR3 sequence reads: CSARDPTISTDTQYF. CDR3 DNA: TGCAGTGCTAGAGACCCGACTATCAGCACAGATACGCAGTATTTT.